Listed below are T cell receptor beta chains from one sample, sequenced in a study of blood T cell repertoires in COVID-19. The method was immunoSEQ multiplex PCR; TCRdb's version includes in-frame clones alone and lacks a portion of them. The sample consists of roughly 200,000 clones, around 82% of them appearing once. Sequenced material: peripheral blood. The receptor set was obtained from a man aged 45 to 65 with active or convalescent COVID-19. The CDR3 runs from the conserved cysteine through the conserved F or W. The D gene is left open where the match is weak. Size tells how often a clone was seen (once, few, many) or the class of an expanded clone, and some rows leave it out.

abundance: .
d_gene: TRBD2
j_gene: TRBJ2-5
v_gene: TRBV12-3/TRBV12-4
CDR3aa: CASSLPRGETQYF
CDR3nt: TGTGCCAGCAGTTTACCGCGGGGGGAGACCCAGTACTTC

abundance: once
d_gene: TRBD1
j_gene: TRBJ2-1
v_gene: TRBV4-1
CDR3aa: CASSQGQGDYNEQFF
CDR3nt: TGCGCCAGCAGCCAGGGACAGGGAGATTACAATGAGCAGTTCTTC

abundance: once
d_gene: .
j_gene: TRBJ2-5
v_gene: TRBV19
CDR3aa: CASSIGGRSQETQYF
CDR3nt: TGTGCCAGTAGTATAGGCGGAAGGTCCCAAGAGACCCAGTACTTC

abundance: .
d_gene: .
j_gene: TRBJ1-6
v_gene: TRBV6-1
CDR3aa: CASSEGGRQSPLHF
CDR3nt: TGTGCCAGCAGTGAAGGTGGCAGACAATCACCCCTCCACTTT

abundance: once
d_gene: .
j_gene: TRBJ1-2
v_gene: TRBV28
CDR3aa: CASSLLGREGGYTF
CDR3nt: TGTGCCAGCAGTTTATTGGGCAGGGAGGGTGGCTACACCTTC

abundance: .
d_gene: .
j_gene: TRBJ1-1
v_gene: TRBV6-5
CDR3aa: CASRVTGDNTEAFF
CDR3nt: TGTGCCAGCAGGGTGACAGGAGACAACACTGAAGCTTTCTTT

abundance: .
d_gene: TRBD2
j_gene: TRBJ2-7
v_gene: TRBV7-2
CDR3aa: CASSLGGPRSGAYEQYF
CDR3nt: TGTGCCAGCAGCTTAGGGGGACCTAGAAGCGGGGCCTACGAGCAGTACTTC

abundance: .
d_gene: .
j_gene: TRBJ2-1
v_gene: TRBV5-1
CDR3aa: CASSTGGDEQFF
CDR3nt: TGCGCCAGCAGCACAGGGGGGGATGAGCAGTTCTTC

abundance: .
d_gene: .
j_gene: TRBJ2-5
v_gene: TRBV6-1
CDR3aa: CASSRQYQETQYF
CDR3nt: TGTGCCAGCAGTCGCCAGTACCAAGAGACCCAGTACTTC

abundance: .
d_gene: .
j_gene: TRBJ2-2
v_gene: TRBV19
CDR3aa: CASSFTGSNTGELFF
CDR3nt: TGTGCCAGTAGTTTTACAGGGTCCAACACCGGGGAGCTGTTTTTT

abundance: .
d_gene: .
j_gene: TRBJ1-6
v_gene: TRBV7-3
CDR3aa: CASSSDRGLNSPLHF
CDR3nt: TGTGCCAGCAGCTCAGACCGAGGTCTTAATTCACCCCTCCACTTT

abundance: .
d_gene: .
j_gene: TRBJ1-1
v_gene: TRBV4-3
CDR3aa: CASSQTLTANTEAFF
CDR3nt: TGCGCCAGCAGCCAAACCCTGACAGCGAACACTGAAGCTTTCTTT

abundance: few
d_gene: .
j_gene: TRBJ1-2
v_gene: TRBV6-2/TRBV6-3
CDR3aa: CASSGDRAAYGYTF
CDR3nt: TGTGCCAGCAGTGGAGACAGAGCCGCCTATGGCTACACCTTC

abundance: .
d_gene: .
j_gene: TRBJ1-1
v_gene: TRBV7-9
CDR3aa: CASSIGAGTEAFF
CDR3nt: TGTGCCAGCAGCATTGGGGCGGGGACTGAAGCTTTCTTT

abundance: .
d_gene: TRBD1
j_gene: TRBJ2-6
v_gene: TRBV10-3
CDR3aa: CAIGKGRGSGANVLTF
CDR3nt: TGTGCCATCGGGAAGGGCAGGGGGTCTGGGGCCAACGTCCTGACTTTC

abundance: .
d_gene: .
j_gene: TRBJ2-3
v_gene: TRBV12-3/TRBV12-4
CDR3aa: CASAPPTDTQYF
CDR3nt: TGTGCCAGCGCTCCTCCTACTGATACGCAGTATTTT

abundance: .
d_gene: .
j_gene: TRBJ2-6
v_gene: TRBV6-4
CDR3aa: CASSALGQGSGANVLTF
CDR3nt: TGTGCCAGCAGTGCCCTGGGGCAGGGCTCTGGGGCCAACGTCCTGACTTTC

abundance: .
d_gene: .
j_gene: TRBJ2-6
v_gene: TRBV10-1
CDR3aa: CASLQDSGANVLTF
CDR3nt: TGCGCCAGTCTTCAGGACTCTGGGGCCAACGTCCTGACTTTC

abundance: .
d_gene: .
j_gene: TRBJ1-2
v_gene: TRBV6-4
CDR3aa: CASSGTAYGYTF
CDR3nt: TGTGCCAGCAGTGGGACAGCCTATGGCTACACCTTC

abundance: .
d_gene: .
j_gene: TRBJ1-2
v_gene: TRBV19
CDR3aa: CASSVVFPTDGYTF
CDR3nt: TGTGCCAGTAGTGTGGTCTTTCCGACAGATGGCTACACCTTC

abundance: .
d_gene: .
j_gene: TRBJ1-1
v_gene: TRBV5-5
CDR3aa: CASSLDTGFEAFF
CDR3nt: TGTGCCAGCAGCTTGGATACGGGGTTTGAAGCTTTCTTT

abundance: .
d_gene: .
j_gene: TRBJ2-1
v_gene: TRBV5-1
CDR3aa: CASGGGSSNEQFF
CDR3nt: TGCGCCAGCGGAGGTGGTAGTAGTAATGAGCAGTTCTTC

abundance: .
d_gene: TRBD1
j_gene: TRBJ1-6
v_gene: TRBV30
CDR3aa: CAWSVLSVAGGNSPLHF
CDR3nt: TGTGCCTGGAGTGTACTCTCTGTGGCAGGGGGGAATTCACCCCTCCACTTT

abundance: once
d_gene: .
j_gene: TRBJ1-5
v_gene: TRBV6-5
CDR3aa: CATGVNQPQHF
CDR3nt: TGTGCCACAGGGGTAAATCAGCCCCAGCATTTT

abundance: .
d_gene: .
j_gene: TRBJ1-3
v_gene: TRBV30
CDR3aa: CAWSPGTSGNTIYF
CDR3nt: TGTGCCTGGAGTCCAGGGACTTCTGGAAACACCATATATTTT

abundance: .
d_gene: .
j_gene: TRBJ1-1
v_gene: TRBV24-1
CDR3aa: CATSDFDRWGTEAFF
CDR3nt: TGTGCCACCAGTGACTTTGACAGGTGGGGCACTGAAGCTTTCTTT

abundance: .
d_gene: .
j_gene: TRBJ2-3
v_gene: TRBV2
CDR3aa: CASSRSPPDTQYF
CDR3nt: TGTGCCAGCAGTAGAAGCCCCCCAGATACGCAGTATTTT

abundance: .
d_gene: TRBD1
j_gene: TRBJ1-4
v_gene: TRBV19
CDR3aa: CASSSIGTGNEKLFF
CDR3nt: TGTGCCAGTAGTTCCATCGGGACAGGGAATGAAAAACTGTTTTTT

abundance: few
d_gene: TRBD1
j_gene: TRBJ1-2
v_gene: TRBV9
CDR3aa: CASSVADRAEGYTF
CDR3nt: TGTGCCAGCAGCGTAGCGGACAGGGCGGAGGGCTACACCTTC

abundance: .
d_gene: TRBD1
j_gene: TRBJ2-1
v_gene: TRBV14
CDR3aa: CASRKTGDNEQFF
CDR3nt: TGTGCCAGCAGAAAGACAGGGGACAATGAGCAGTTCTTC

abundance: .
d_gene: TRBD1
j_gene: TRBJ2-1
v_gene: TRBV7-2
CDR3aa: CASSLALGQGALFSYNEQFF
CDR3nt: TGTGCCAGCAGCTTAGCGCTCGGGCAGGGGGCCCTCTTCTCCTACAATGAGCAGTTCTTC

abundance: .
d_gene: .
j_gene: TRBJ2-7
v_gene: TRBV11-2
CDR3aa: CASSFSVEQYF
CDR3nt: TGTGCCAGCAGCTTCAGCGTGGAGCAGTACTTC

abundance: .
d_gene: .
j_gene: TRBJ2-3
v_gene: TRBV5-1
CDR3aa: CASSPRIVGGPGDTQYF
CDR3nt: TGCGCCAGCAGCCCGCGTATCGTCGGGGGGCCGGGGGATACGCAGTATTTT

abundance: .
d_gene: TRBD1
j_gene: TRBJ1-4
v_gene: TRBV28
CDR3aa: CASSLTQVGQGGEKLFF
CDR3nt: TGTGCCAGCAGTTTGACTCAAGTCGGACAGGGTGGTGAAAAACTGTTTTTT

abundance: .
d_gene: .
j_gene: TRBJ1-5
v_gene: TRBV6-5
CDR3aa: CASIGSLSNQPQHF
CDR3nt: TGTGCCAGCATTGGTAGCCTTAGCAATCAGCCCCAGCATTTT

abundance: few
d_gene: .
j_gene: TRBJ1-5
v_gene: TRBV15
CDR3aa: CATSGASNQPQHF
CDR3nt: TGTGCCACCAGCGGAGCGAGCAATCAGCCCCAGCATTTT

abundance: .
d_gene: .
j_gene: TRBJ1-1
v_gene: TRBV3-1/TRBV3-2
CDR3aa: CASSPPGGGTEAFF
CDR3nt: TGTGCCAGCAGCCCTCCGGGGGGCGGCACTGAAGCTTTCTTT

abundance: .
d_gene: .
j_gene: TRBJ2-2
v_gene: TRBV11-2
CDR3aa: CASSLWLTQNTGELFF
CDR3nt: TGTGCCAGCAGCTTATGGTTGACACAGAACACCGGGGAGCTGTTTTTT

abundance: .
d_gene: .
j_gene: TRBJ2-2
v_gene: TRBV14
CDR3aa: CASSRDYPGELFF
CDR3nt: TGTGCCAGCAGCCGCGACTACCCCGGGGAGCTGTTTTTT

abundance: .
d_gene: TRBD2
j_gene: TRBJ2-1
v_gene: TRBV7-9
CDR3aa: CASSGTTRNEQFF
CDR3nt: TGTGCCAGCAGCGGGACTACCCGGAATGAGCAGTTCTTC

abundance: .
d_gene: TRBD1
j_gene: TRBJ1-1
v_gene: TRBV27
CDR3aa: CASSSQKGQGRVLGTEAFF
CDR3nt: TGTGCCAGCAGTTCCCAAAAGGGACAGGGCAGGGTTTTGGGCACTGAAGCTTTCTTT

abundance: .
d_gene: TRBD1
j_gene: TRBJ1-5
v_gene: TRBV9
CDR3aa: CASSVSPGDRTGSNQPQHF
CDR3nt: TGTGCCAGCAGCGTATCCCCGGGGGATCGGACAGGAAGCAATCAGCCCCAGCATTTT

abundance: .
d_gene: .
j_gene: TRBJ1-6
v_gene: TRBV19
CDR3aa: CASSRGKESSYNSPLHF
CDR3nt: TGTGCCAGTAGTCGGGGGAAGGAGAGCTCCTATAATTCACCCCTCCACTTT

abundance: .
d_gene: .
j_gene: TRBJ1-1
v_gene: TRBV6-2/TRBV6-3
CDR3aa: CASSYLTANTEAFF
CDR3nt: TGTGCCAGCAGTTACCTAACAGCGAACACTGAAGCTTTCTTT

abundance: .
d_gene: TRBD1
j_gene: TRBJ2-1
v_gene: TRBV6-5
CDR3aa: CASSRTGLDNEQFF
CDR3nt: TGTGCCAGCAGTCGGACAGGTCTCGACAATGAGCAGTTCTTC

abundance: .
d_gene: TRBD1
j_gene: TRBJ1-1
v_gene: TRBV29-1
CDR3aa: CSVEDRANEAFF
CDR3nt: TGCAGCGTGGAAGACAGGGCCAATGAAGCTTTCTTT

abundance: .
d_gene: .
j_gene: TRBJ1-4
v_gene: TRBV4-3
CDR3aa: CASSQDGAGRTNEKLFF
CDR3nt: TGCGCCAGCAGCCAAGATGGGGCCGGGAGGACTAATGAAAAACTGTTTTTT

abundance: .
d_gene: .
j_gene: TRBJ2-5
v_gene: TRBV7-6
CDR3aa: CASSLVPRGQETQYF
CDR3nt: TGTGCCAGCAGCTTAGTGCCCAGGGGACAAGAGACCCAGTACTTC

abundance: .
d_gene: .
j_gene: TRBJ1-2
v_gene: TRBV12-5
CDR3aa: CASGLVGFLGGTNYGYTF
CDR3nt: TGTGCTAGTGGTTTGGTCGGGTTCCTAGGGGGTACTAACTATGGCTACACCTTC

abundance: .
d_gene: TRBD2
j_gene: TRBJ2-7
v_gene: TRBV10-3
CDR3aa: CAISEEGLAGAYSYEQYF
CDR3nt: TGTGCCATCAGTGAGGAGGGGCTAGCGGGGGCCTACTCCTACGAGCAGTACTTC

abundance: .
d_gene: TRBD2
j_gene: TRBJ2-7
v_gene: TRBV6-5
CDR3aa: CASRATGRYEQYF
CDR3nt: TGTGCCAGCAGGGCGACCGGGAGGTACGAGCAGTACTTC